Each of the 21 T cell receptor beta chains below was sequenced from the same sample in a study of cytomegalovirus exposure and HLA in healthy donors. The primer mix had 60 Vbeta and 13 Jbeta primers. Generated by immunoSEQ multiplex PCR, the TCRdb table keeps only in-frame clones and is missing some. The sample lists around 240,000 clones; roughly 82% were seen once. Sequenced: PBMCs. The receptors here all came from a woman in her forties in good health and CMV-seropositive.

This sequence joins TRBV30 and TRBJ1-1, with D possibly being TRBD1 (6 bases). This CDR3 has 12 amino acids. Germline CDR1 is GTSNPN and CDR2 is SVGIG (reference sequence). With 3 bases removed from V and 11 bases from J, the gap between germline ends came to 16 bases. Here the CDR3 DNA reads TGTGCCTGGAGGACAACAGGGACGGCGGCTTTCTTT. It encodes CAWRTTGTAAFF. The full variable domain, completed using reference TRBV30 and TRBJ1-1, is SQTIHQWPATLVQPVGSPLSLECTVEGTSNPNLYWYRQAAGRGLQLLFYSVGIGQISSEVPQNLSASRPQDRQFILSSKKLLLSDSGFYLCAWRTTGTAAFFGQGTRLTVV.

V usage is TRBV6-1 and J usage is TRBJ2-3; 9 bases line up with TRBD1. Per germline, CDR1 MNHNS and CDR2 SASEGT. Germline trimming cut 4 bases from V and 6 bases from J; bases unmatched to any gene: 8. The CDR3 is 15 amino acids. The CDR3 is CASSGLRTGVDTQYF. The DNA for the CDR3 is TGTGCCAGCAGTGGGCTAAGGACAGGGGTGGATACGCAGTATTTT.

The rearrangement uses TRBV7-9 and TRBJ1-1, with D perhaps TRBD1 (5 bases). Germline CDR1 and CDR2: SEHNR and FQNEAQ (reference sequence). V shed 1 base and J shed 6 bases, with 12 bases lying between them. The CDR3 spans 14 residues. This CDR3 reads CASSLGGRYPEAFF. DNA of the CDR3: TGTGCCAGCAGCTTAGGGGGGAGGTACCCTGAAGCTTTCTTT.

The chain uses TRBV28 and TRBJ1-1; the D gene is possibly TRBD1 (6 bases). Germline-derived CDR1 and CDR2 are MDHEN and SYDVKM. This CDR3 has 14 residues. V was cut by 4 bases and J by 7 bases, with 16 bases left in between. This chain's CDR3 is CASSSTGNRIEAFF. The CDR3 region has the DNA TGTGCCAGCAGTTCCACAGGGAACCGAATTGAAGCTTTCTTT.

The V call is TRBV19, the J call TRBJ1-1; the D is unclear. Germline V gene data show CDR1 as LNHDA and CDR2 as SQIVND (reference sequence). V lost 3 bases and J lost 1, with 6 bases in between. The CDR3 length is 13 residues. CDR3 region: CASSISQNTEAFF. The CDR3, as DNA: TGTGCCAGTAGTATTAGTCAGAACACTGAAGCTTTCTTT.

In DNA form, the CDR3 reads TGTGCCATCCGAACCTCAGGGAACTATGGCTACACCTTC. Encoded protein: CAIRTSGNYGYTF. The genes are TRBV6-5 and TRBJ1-2; a weak D match, TRBD1 (5 bases). The germline CDR1 and CDR2 sequences are MNHEY and SVGAGI. The CDR3 has 13 amino acids. Trimming cost V 10 bases and J 2 bases, with 14 bases left between them.

The table lists this clone with a count of one. Its ends do not fully match the called genes, so a read error is possible. The CDR3, as DNA: TGTTCCAGCAGCTTTCCAGGGTCGGAAGCCTACAATGAGCAGTTCTTC. Protein: CSSSFPGSEAYNEQFF. The V gene is TRBV7-9, the J gene TRBJ2-1, with D possibly TRBD1 on 5 matching bases. The CDR3 totals 16 residues. The germline CDR1 and CDR2 sequences are SEHNR and FQNEAQ (reference sequence).

The genes are TRBV7-6 and TRBJ1-4; a weak D match, TRBD1 (5 bases). Trimming stripped 2 bases from V and 7 bases from J, with 14 bases between. The CDR3 runs 15 residues. CDR1 and CDR2 from the germline V gene are SGHVS and FNYEAQ. The CDR3 DNA follows: TGTGCCAGCAGCTTATTAACAGGACCATCTGAAAAACTGTTTTTT. Translation: CASSLLTGPSEKLFF.

This chain uses TRBV4-3 with TRBJ2-2; D is unresolved. The germline CDR1 and CDR2 sequences are LGHNA and YSLEER. The CDR3 spans 13 residues. The V and J ends lost 0 bases and 9 bases respectively, with 8 bases between them. Written as DNA, the CDR3 is TGCGCCAGCAGCCAAGAACGTTGGCGGGAGCTGTTTTTT. Its protein product is CASSQERWRELFF.

This clone came up a few times. The chain is built from TRBV10-3 and TRBJ1-1; D possibly corresponds to TRBD1 (6 bases). CDR1 and CDR2 (germline): ENHRY, SYGVKD. V lost 10 bases, J lost 0 bases, and 15 bases lay in between. The CDR3 has 14 amino acids. The CDR3 here is CATVETGMNTEAFF. CDR3 DNA: TGTGCCACCGTTGAAACAGGGATGAACACTGAAGCTTTCTTT.

This clone occurred a few times. Other DNA sequences in the sample encode the same CDR3. This chain links TRBV4-1 with TRBJ1-1; TRBD1 aligns across 7 bases. This CDR3 comprises 15 residues. With V trimmed by 2 bases and J by 2 bases, 5 bases remained unmatched. Germline values: CDR1 MGHRA, CDR2 YSYEKL. DNA for the CDR3: TGCGCCAGCAGCCAACTACAGGGGCTTAACACTGAAGCTTTCTTT. Amino acids: CASSQLQGLNTEAFF.

The gene calls are TRBV7-6 and TRBJ2-7, with no clear D. The V gene lost 5 bases and the J gene lost 0 bases, with 17 bases spanning the gap. Germline CDR1 reads SGHVS; CDR2 reads FNYEAQ. The CDR3 extends over 16 amino acids. CDR3 protein: CASSRLPGSLSYEQYF. CDR3 in DNA: TGTGCCAGCAGCCGACTTCCGGGTAGTCTCTCCTACGAGCAGTACTTC.

The chain recombines TRBV2 with TRBJ1-1; 10 bases agree with TRBD1. V lost 4 bases and J lost 4; bases outside the gene matches: 3. Germline V CDR1 and CDR2: SNHLY, FYNNEI. This CDR3 region has 14 residues. The CDR3 here is CASSVGQGSTEAFF. CDR3 bases: TGTGCCAGCAGTGTGGGACAGGGGTCCACTGAAGCTTTCTTT.

The rearrangement joins TRBV7-2 to TRBJ1-2, with D maybe TRBD1 (5 bases). The CDR3 runs to 14 residues. Trimming removed 5 bases from V and 2 bases from J, with 12 bases in between. The V gene's germline CDR1 is SGHTA and CDR2 FQGNSA. The CDR3: CASSRSGGNYGYTF. The DNA for the CDR3 is TGTGCCAGCAGCCGCTCCGGGGGGAACTATGGCTACACCTTC.

The chain recombines TRBV5-6 with TRBJ1-2; 9 bases align to TRBD1. Looked up from germline, CDR1 is SGHDT and CDR2 is YYEEEE. Trimming at V came to 4 bases and at J to 4 bases, leaving 8 bases not matched to a gene. This CDR3 comprises 15 residues. For the CDR3, the DNA is TGTGCCAGCAGCCCGGAGGACAGGGGTGGCTATGGCTACACCTTC. This gives the protein CASSPEDRGGYGYTF.

V usage is TRBV7-6 and J usage is TRBJ2-5; D call uncertain. The CDR3 has 13 residues. The germline CDR1 and CDR2 sequences are SGHVS and FNYEAQ. Trimming pared 4 bases from V and 4 bases from J, leaving 10 bases between. CDR3 sequence: CASSSLIRETQYF. In nucleotides, the CDR3 is TGTGCCAGCAGCTCCCTAATCCGAGAGACCCAGTACTTC.

The rearrangement links TRBV4-1 to TRBJ1-1; D gene uncertain. CDR3 length: 17 residues. Per the germline V gene, CDR1 is MGHRA and CDR2 is YSYEKL. V was clipped by 2 bases and J by 1 base, with 17 bases between them. CDR3 sequence: CASSQLITGKGNTEAFF. The CDR3 DNA follows: TGCGCCAGCAGCCAACTTATCACGGGGAAGGGGAACACTGAAGCTTTCTTT.

V gene TRBV7-3 combines with J gene TRBJ2-3; TRBD2 agrees at 13 bases. Trimming cost V 2 bases and J 10 bases; bases outside gene matches: 6. The CDR3 runs to 15 residues. The germline CDR1 and CDR2 sequences are SGHTA and FQGTGA. The CDR3 loop is CASSLGTSGTSPQYF. DNA for the CDR3: TGTGCCAGCAGCTTAGGGACTAGCGGGACCTCGCCGCAGTATTTT.

The chain has TRBV19 and TRBJ1-1; the match to TRBD1 covers 9 bases. Germline V lookup: CDR1 LNHDA, CDR2 SQIVND (reference sequence). With 10 bases clipped from V and 2 bases from J, the junction kept 5 bases outside the gene matches. The CDR3 is made up of 13 amino acids. CDR3 sequence reads: CATSQGANTEAFF. The DNA of the CDR3 is TGTGCCACTTCACAGGGGGCAAACACTGAAGCTTTCTTT.

Turning to this clone: At one of its ends the junction is not consistent with the germline gene, which may arise from a read error. This chain joins TRBV5-6 and TRBJ1-1; D is uncertain. Germline CDR1 SGHDT, CDR2 YYEEEE. This CDR3 comprises 12 residues. CDR3 residues: CASSFSGMEAFF. CDR3 DNA sequence: TGTGCTAGCAGCTTCTCCGGGATGGAAGCTTTCTTT.

This sequence joins TRBV5-1 and TRBJ1-4; 9 bases are shared with TRBD1. The CDR3 is 15 amino acids. In germline, CDR1 is SGHRS, CDR2 YFSETQ. Trimming removed 4 bases from V and 6 bases from J; junction bases left unmatched: 7. CDR3 nucleotides: TGCGCCAGCAGCCCCCGGACAGGGGCGGATGAAAAACTGTTTTTT. Residues: CASSPRTGADEKLFF.